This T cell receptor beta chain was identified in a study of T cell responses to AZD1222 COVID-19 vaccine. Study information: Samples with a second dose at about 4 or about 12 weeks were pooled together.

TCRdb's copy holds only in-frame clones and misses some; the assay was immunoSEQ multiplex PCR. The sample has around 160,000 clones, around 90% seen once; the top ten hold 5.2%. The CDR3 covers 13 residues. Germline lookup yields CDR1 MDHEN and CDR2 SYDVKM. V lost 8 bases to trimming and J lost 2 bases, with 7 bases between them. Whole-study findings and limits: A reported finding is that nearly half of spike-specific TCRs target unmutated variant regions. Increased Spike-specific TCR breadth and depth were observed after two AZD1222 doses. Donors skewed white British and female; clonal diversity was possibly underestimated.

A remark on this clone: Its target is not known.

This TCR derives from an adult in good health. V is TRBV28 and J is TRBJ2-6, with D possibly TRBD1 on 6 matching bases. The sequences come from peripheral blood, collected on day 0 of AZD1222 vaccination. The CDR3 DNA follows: TGTGCCAGCTCAGGGGCTGGGGCCAACGTCCTGACTTTC. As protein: CASSGAGANVLTF.